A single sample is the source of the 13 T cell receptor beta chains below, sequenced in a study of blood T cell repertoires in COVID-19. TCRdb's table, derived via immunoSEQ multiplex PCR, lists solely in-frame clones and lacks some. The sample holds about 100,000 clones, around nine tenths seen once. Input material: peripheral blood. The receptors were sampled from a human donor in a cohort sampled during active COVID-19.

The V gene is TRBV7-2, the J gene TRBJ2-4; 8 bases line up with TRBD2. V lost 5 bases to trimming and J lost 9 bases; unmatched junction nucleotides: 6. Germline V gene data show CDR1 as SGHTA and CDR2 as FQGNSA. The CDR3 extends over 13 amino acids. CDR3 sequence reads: CASSLGREGIQYF. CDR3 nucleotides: TGTGCCAGCAGCCTAGGACGGGAGGGCATTCAGTACTTC.

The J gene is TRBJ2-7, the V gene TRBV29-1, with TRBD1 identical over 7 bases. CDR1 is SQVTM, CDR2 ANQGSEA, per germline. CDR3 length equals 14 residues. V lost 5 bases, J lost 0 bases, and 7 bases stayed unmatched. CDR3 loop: CSVFTGVTSYEQYF. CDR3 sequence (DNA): TGCAGCGTTTTTACAGGGGTAACCTCCTACGAGCAGTACTTC.

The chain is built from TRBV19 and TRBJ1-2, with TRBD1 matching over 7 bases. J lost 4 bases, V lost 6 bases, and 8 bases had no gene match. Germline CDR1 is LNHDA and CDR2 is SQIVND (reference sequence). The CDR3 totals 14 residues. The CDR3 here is CASRTGTASYGYTF. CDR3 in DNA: TGTGCCAGTAGAACCGGGACAGCGTCCTATGGCTACACCTTC.

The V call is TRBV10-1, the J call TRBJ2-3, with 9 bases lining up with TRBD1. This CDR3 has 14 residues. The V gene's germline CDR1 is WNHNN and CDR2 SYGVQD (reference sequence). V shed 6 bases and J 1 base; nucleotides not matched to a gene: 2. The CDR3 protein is CASSRDRGTDTQYF. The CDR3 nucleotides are TGCGCCAGCAGCCGGGACAGGGGCACAGATACGCAGTATTTT.

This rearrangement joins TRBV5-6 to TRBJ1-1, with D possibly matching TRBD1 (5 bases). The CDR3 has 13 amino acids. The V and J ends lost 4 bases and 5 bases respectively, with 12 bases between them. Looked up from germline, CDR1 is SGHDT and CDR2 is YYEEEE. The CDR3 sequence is CASSRQGKTEAFF. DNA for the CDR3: TGTGCCAGCAGCCGCCAGGGTAAGACTGAAGCTTTCTTT.

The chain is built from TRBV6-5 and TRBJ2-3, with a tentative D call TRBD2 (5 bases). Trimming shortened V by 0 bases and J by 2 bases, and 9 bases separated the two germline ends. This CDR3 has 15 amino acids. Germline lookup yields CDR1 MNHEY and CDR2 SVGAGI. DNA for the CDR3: TGTGCCAGCAGTTACTCGCTAGACTACACAGATACGCAGTATTTT. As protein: CASSYSLDYTDTQYF.

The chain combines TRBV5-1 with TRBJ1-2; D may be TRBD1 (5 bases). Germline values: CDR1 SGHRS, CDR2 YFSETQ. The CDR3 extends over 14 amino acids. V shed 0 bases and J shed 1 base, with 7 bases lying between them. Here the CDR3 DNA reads TGCGCCAGCAGCTTGGCCGACAGTAACTATGGCTACACCTTC. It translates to CASSLADSNYGYTF.

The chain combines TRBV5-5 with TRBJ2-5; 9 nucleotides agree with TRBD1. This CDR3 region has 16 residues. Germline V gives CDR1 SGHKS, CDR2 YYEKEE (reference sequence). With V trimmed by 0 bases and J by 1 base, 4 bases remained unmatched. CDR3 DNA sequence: TGTGCCAGCAGCTTGGACAGGGGGCAGACCCAAGAGACCCAGTACTTC. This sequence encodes CASSLDRGQTQETQYF.

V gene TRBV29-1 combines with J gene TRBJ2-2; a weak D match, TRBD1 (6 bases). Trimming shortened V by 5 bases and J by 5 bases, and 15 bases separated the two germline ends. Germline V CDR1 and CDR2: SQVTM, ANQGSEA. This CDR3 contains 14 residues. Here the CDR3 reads CSVQTGFGTGELFF. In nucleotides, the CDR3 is TGCAGCGTTCAAACAGGGTTTGGGACCGGGGAGCTGTTTTTT.

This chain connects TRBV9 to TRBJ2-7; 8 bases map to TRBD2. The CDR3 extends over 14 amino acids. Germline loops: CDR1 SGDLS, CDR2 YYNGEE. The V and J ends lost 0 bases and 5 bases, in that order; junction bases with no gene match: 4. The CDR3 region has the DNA TGTGCCAGCAGCGTAGCGGGAGGGCCGGACGAGCAGTACTTC. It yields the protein CASSVAGGPDEQYF.

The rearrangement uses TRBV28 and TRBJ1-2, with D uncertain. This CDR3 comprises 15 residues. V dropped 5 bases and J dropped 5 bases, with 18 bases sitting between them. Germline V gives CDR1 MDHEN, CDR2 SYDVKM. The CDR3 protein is CASSQRGKRPYGYTF. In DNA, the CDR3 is TGTGCCAGCAGTCAACGGGGAAAACGACCATATGGCTACACCTTC.

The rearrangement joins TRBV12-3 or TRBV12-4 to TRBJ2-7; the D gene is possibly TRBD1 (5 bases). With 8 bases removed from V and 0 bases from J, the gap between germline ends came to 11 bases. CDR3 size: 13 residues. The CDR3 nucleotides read TGTGCCAGCCGACAGTCCAGCTCCTACGAGCAGTACTTC. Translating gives CASRQSSSYEQYF.

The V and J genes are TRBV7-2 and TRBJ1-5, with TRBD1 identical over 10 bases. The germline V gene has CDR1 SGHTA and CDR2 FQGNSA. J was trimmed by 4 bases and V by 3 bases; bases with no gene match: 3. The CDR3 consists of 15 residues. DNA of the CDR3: TGTGCCAGCAGCTTCGCGGGACAGGGGAATCAGCCCCAGCATTTT. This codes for CASSFAGQGNQPQHF.